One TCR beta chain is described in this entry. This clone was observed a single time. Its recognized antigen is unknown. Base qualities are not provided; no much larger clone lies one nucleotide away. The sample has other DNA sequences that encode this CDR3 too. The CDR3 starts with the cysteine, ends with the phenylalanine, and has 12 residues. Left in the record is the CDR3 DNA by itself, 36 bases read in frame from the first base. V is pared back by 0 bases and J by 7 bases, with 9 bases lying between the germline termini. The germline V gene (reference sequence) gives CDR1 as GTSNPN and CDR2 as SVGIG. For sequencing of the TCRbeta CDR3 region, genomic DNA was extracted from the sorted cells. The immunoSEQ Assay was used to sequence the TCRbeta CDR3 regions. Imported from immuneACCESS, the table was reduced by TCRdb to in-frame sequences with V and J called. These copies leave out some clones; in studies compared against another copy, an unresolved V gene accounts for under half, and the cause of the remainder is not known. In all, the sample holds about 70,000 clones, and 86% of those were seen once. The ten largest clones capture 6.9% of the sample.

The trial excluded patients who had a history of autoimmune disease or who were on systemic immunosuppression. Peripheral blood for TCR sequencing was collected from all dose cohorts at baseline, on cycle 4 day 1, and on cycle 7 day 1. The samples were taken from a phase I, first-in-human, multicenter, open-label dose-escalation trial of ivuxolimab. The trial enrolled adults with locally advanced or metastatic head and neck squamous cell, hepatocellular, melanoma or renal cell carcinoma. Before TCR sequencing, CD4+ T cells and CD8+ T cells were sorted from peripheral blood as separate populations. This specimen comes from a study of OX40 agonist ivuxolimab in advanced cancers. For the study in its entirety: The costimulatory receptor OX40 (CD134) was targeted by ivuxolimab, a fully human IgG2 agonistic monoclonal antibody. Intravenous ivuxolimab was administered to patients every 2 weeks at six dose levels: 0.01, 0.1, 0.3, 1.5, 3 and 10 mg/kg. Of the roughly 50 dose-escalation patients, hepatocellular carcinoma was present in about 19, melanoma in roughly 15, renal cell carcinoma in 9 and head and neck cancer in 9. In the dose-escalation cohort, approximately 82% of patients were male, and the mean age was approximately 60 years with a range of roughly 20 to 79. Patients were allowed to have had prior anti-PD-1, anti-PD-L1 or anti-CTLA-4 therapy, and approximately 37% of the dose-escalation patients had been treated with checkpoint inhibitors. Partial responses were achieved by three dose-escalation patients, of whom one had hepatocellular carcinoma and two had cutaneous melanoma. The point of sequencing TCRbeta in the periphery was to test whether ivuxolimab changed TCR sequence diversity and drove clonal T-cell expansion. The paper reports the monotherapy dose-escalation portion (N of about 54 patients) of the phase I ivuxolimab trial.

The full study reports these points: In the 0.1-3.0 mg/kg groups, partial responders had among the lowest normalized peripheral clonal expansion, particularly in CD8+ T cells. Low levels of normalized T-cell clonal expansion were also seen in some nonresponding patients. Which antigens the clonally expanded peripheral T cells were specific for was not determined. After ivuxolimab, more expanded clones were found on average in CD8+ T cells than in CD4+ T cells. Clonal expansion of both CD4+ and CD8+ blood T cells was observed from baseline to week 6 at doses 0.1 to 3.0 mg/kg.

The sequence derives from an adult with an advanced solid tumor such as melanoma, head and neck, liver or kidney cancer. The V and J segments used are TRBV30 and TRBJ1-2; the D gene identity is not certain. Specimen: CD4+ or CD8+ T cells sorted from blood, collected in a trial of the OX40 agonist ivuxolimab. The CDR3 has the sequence CAWSVGQGGYTF. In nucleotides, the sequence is TGTGCCTGGAGTGTTGGGCAAGGTGGCTACACCTTC. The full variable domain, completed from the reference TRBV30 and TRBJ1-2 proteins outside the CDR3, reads SQTIHQWPATLVQPVGSPLSLECTVEGTSNPNLYWYRQAAGRGLQLLFYSVGIGQISSEVPQNLSASRPQDRQFILSSKKLLLSDSGFYLCAWSVGQGGYTFGSGTRLTVV.